A selection of T cell receptor beta chains follows, all from one sample in a study of long-term antiretroviral therapy in people with HIV. The assay was immunoSEQ multiplex PCR, and TCRdb's table has in-frame clones only and misses some. Counted here are 30,000 to 40,000 clones, roughly 80% occurring once; the ten biggest clones make up about 5.2%. Sequenced here: unsorted PBMCs, sampled 1.5 years after starting antiretroviral therapy. All receptors derive from a young man with HIV. Both conserved end residues are part of each CDR3. The D gene is left open where the match is weak. The size entry is marked missing in some rows and otherwise reads once, few, many or a size class.

16 TRBD1 TRBJ2-2 - TRBV7-3 TGTGCCAGCAGCCCCGGGACAGGCGGGAACACCGGGGAGCTGTTTTTT CASSPGTGGNTGELFF
14 TRBD2 TRBJ2-7 - TRBV10-3 TGTGCCATCAGTGAGTTGCGGGAGGCGGGAGAGCAGTACTTC CAISELREAGEQYF
16 TRBD1 TRBJ2-1 - TRBV11-2 TGTGCCAGCAGCTTCCAGGGCTATCAGGGGGCCGATGAGCAGTTCTTC CASSFQGYQGADEQFF
17 - TRBJ2-1 - TRBV27 TGTGCCAGCAGTGGGAGCGCCCACCTTCTCTCCTACAATGAGCAGTTCTTC CASSGSAHLLSYNEQFF
13 - TRBJ1-2 - TRBV28 TGTGCCAGCAGTTTAAAGGCAGACTATGGCTACACCTTC CASSLKADYGYTF
14 - TRBJ1-1 - TRBV5-4 TGTGCCAGCAGCTTGGGGGCGGGGAGGGGTGAAGCTTTCTTT CASSLGAGRGEAFF
14 - TRBJ2-7 - TRBV10-3 TGTGCCATCAGAGGCGGGGTCAGCTCCTACGAGCAGTACTTC CAIRGGVSSYEQYF
13 TRBD1 TRBJ1-2 few TRBV28 TGTGCCAGCCGGGGACAGGGGAGCTATGGCTACACCTTC CASRGQGSYGYTF
14 - TRBJ2-3 once TRBV5-1 TGCGCCAGCAGCACGGGACTCTTCGCAGATACGCAGTATTTT CASSTGLFADTQYF
11 - TRBJ2-1 - TRBV20-1 TGCAGTGCTAGAAAGGTGCGGGAGCAGTTCTTC CSARKVREQFF
17 - TRBJ2-7 - TRBV2 TGTGCCAGCACGTTCGGCCCGGTGGGGTACGGAAACTACGAGCAGTACTTC CASTFGPVGYGNYEQYF
10 - TRBJ2-7 - TRBV21-1 TGTGCCTCCCCTGGGGCAGGGCAGTACTTC CASPGAGQYF
13 - TRBJ2-7 - TRBV27 TGTGCCAGCAAGGACACCTCTGCCCACGAGCAGTACTTC CASKDTSAHEQYF
15 TRBD2 TRBJ2-1 medium-sized TRBV7-7 TGTGCTAGCAGCTCGGGACTAGCAGCCTACAATGAGCAGTTCTTC CASSSGLAAYNEQFF
14 - TRBJ1-2 - TRBV6-6 TGTGCCAGCATCGAACCCGGGGGTTACTATGGCTACACCTTC CASIEPGGYYGYTF
15 - TRBJ1-2 - TRBV7-9 TGTGCCAGCAGCTTTACAGGGAAGGCGAACTATGGCTACACCTTC CASSFTGKANYGYTF
14 - TRBJ2-2 - TRBV13 TGTGCCAGCAGCTTACAGGGACCCACCGGGGAGCTGTTTTTT CASSLQGPTGELFF
15 - TRBJ1-2 - TRBV7-2 TGTGCCAGCAGCTCGGACGGTTACACAGACTATGGCTACACCTTC CASSSDGYTDYGYTF
14 - TRBJ2-7 - TRBV7-2 TGTGCCAGCAGCTTAGCGTCTGGTGGCTACGAGCAGTACTTC CASSLASGGYEQYF
15 - TRBJ2-7 few TRBV27 TGTGCCAGCAGTTCAGTTTGGGGTCTCTCCTACGAGCAGTACTTC CASSSVWGLSYEQYF
15 - TRBJ1-5 - TRBV5-5 TGTGCCAGCAGCTTTATGGGATTGGGCAATCAGCCCCAGCATTTT CASSFMGLGNQPQHF
15 - TRBJ1-6 - TRBV30 TGTGCCTGGACTACAGGGTTGCTCCTTAATTCACCCCTCCACTTT CAWTTGLLLNSPLHF
16 - TRBJ2-3 - TRBV5-4 TGTGCCAGCAGCGCCGGACAGCAGAGTGGAGCAGATACGCAGTATTTT CASSAGQQSGADTQYF